This T cell receptor beta chain derives from a study of T cell changes during pregnancy in multiple sclerosis. Using immunoSEQ multiplex PCR, the repertoire was profiled, and TCRdb retains in-frame clones only, with some absent. This sample has tens of thousands of clones, with roughly 94% found just once. The material was CD8+ T cells from peripheral blood mononuclear cells, obtained before pregnancy. This clonotype was sampled from a female donor with multiple sclerosis, enrolled in a pregnancy study.

Here the CDR3 reads CASSDTGGTEAFF. CDR3 bases: TGTGCCAGCTCAGACACAGGGGGGACTGAAGCTTTCTTT. The genes are TRBV18 and TRBJ1-1; 8 nucleotides match TRBD1. The CDR3 contains 13 residues. Trimming at V came to 5 bases and at J to 5 bases, leaving 4 bases not matched to a gene. The germline gives CDR1 KGHSH, CDR2 LQKENI.